This passage covers 21 T cell receptor beta chains from one sample sequenced in a study of blood T cell repertoires in COVID-19. The table came from immunoSEQ multiplex PCR; TCRdb's copy has only in-frame clones and leaves some out. The sample shows under 300,000 clones, 70% to 85% of them seen only once. Sequencing was done on a sample of peripheral blood. These receptors all stem from a woman of 80 years or more with acute or convalescent COVID-19.

The gene calls are TRBV6-5 and TRBJ1-1; a possible D gene is TRBD1 (5 bases). With 5 bases removed from V and 1 base from J, the gap between germline ends came to 8 bases. Per the germline V gene, CDR1 is MNHEY and CDR2 is SVGAGI. This CDR3 has 13 residues. CDR3 protein: CASSPTGNTEAFF. CDR3 nucleotide sequence: TGTGCCAGCAGTCCTACAGGGAACACTGAAGCTTTCTTT.

The chain joins TRBV28 to TRBJ1-2, with TRBD1 matching over 7 bases. The CDR3 totals 15 residues. Germline CDR1 and CDR2: MDHEN and SYDVKM. Trimming removed 3 bases from V and 8 bases from J; junction bases left unmatched: 12. This CDR3 is CASSFLEQGLGGYTF. Here the CDR3 DNA reads TGTGCCAGCAGTTTCCTTGAACAGGGGTTAGGGGGCTACACCTTC.

The chain is built from TRBV24-1 and TRBJ1-3; a weak D match, TRBD1 (6 bases). The germline V gene has CDR1 KGHDR and CDR2 SFDVKD. This CDR3 spans 14 amino acids. V gave up 6 bases and J gave up 2 bases, with 10 bases separating them. The CDR3 DNA reads TGTGCCACCAGTCCCGGGACACCTGGAAACACCATATATTTT. The encoded protein is CATSPGTPGNTIYF.

V gene TRBV12-3 or TRBV12-4 combines with J gene TRBJ2-7; D remains ambiguous. The CDR3 length is 13 residues. Trimming stripped 5 bases from V and 2 bases from J, with 10 bases between. CDR3 nucleotides: TGTGCCAGCAGTGGGCAGGCGCCCTACGAGCAGTACTTC. Translating it yields CASSGQAPYEQYF.

The rearrangement uses TRBV7-6 and TRBJ1-2; D is perhaps TRBD1 (5 bases). Trimming removed 4 bases at V and 6 bases at J, with 27 bases between. The CDR3 runs to 18 residues. The germline gives CDR1 SGHVS, CDR2 FNYEAQ. This CDR3 reads CASSSISSTVPPTDGYTF. DNA of the CDR3: TGTGCCAGCAGCTCAATTAGTTCGACAGTCCCCCCGACGGATGGCTACACCTTC. The full variable domain, in which reference TRBV7-6 and TRBJ1-2 provide the parts outside the CDR3, is GAGVSQSPRYKVTKRGQDVALRCDPISGHVSLYWYRQALGQGPEFLTYFNYEAQQDKSGLPNDRFSAERPEGSISTLTIQRTEQRDSAMYRCASSSISSTVPPTDGYTFGSGTRLTVV.

CDR3 DNA sequence: TGTGCCAGCAGTGAGGTTGTCAGGGGAAATTCACCCCTCCACTTT. This codes for CASSEVVRGNSPLHF. The chain carries TRBV2 and TRBJ1-6; TRBD1 might be the D (6 bases). The germline V gene has CDR1 SNHLY and CDR2 FYNNEI. V lost 3 bases, J lost 7 bases, and 13 bases lay in between. The CDR3 is made up of 15 amino acids.

This clone was observed a handful of times. This chain links TRBV7-3 with TRBJ2-2; possible D gene TRBD2, 5 bases. CDR1 is SGHTA and CDR2 is FQGTGA in the germline V gene. This CDR3 is built from 14 residues. The V gene lost 3 bases and the J gene lost 6 bases, with 11 bases spanning the gap. The CDR3 here is CASSLDGVAGELFF. CDR3 nucleotides: TGTGCCAGCAGCTTGGACGGGGTAGCCGGGGAGCTGTTTTTT.

This chain connects TRBV25-1 to TRBJ2-6, with D possibly matching TRBD1 (6 bases). V lost 4 bases and J lost 4, with 11 bases in between. Looked up from germline, CDR1 is MGHDK and CDR2 is SYGVNS. The CDR3 contains 15 residues. Here the CDR3 reads CASSAQGYGANVLTF. CDR3 bases: TGTGCCAGCAGTGCGCAGGGGTACGGGGCCAACGTCCTGACTTTC.

This chain joins TRBV5-1 and TRBJ1-1, with 8 bases aligning to TRBD1. V shed 4 bases and J 5 bases; nucleotides not matched to a gene: 10. The CDR3 consists of 15 residues. In germline, CDR1 is SGHRS, CDR2 YFSETQ. CDR3 sequence: CASSPRTGHQTEAFF. The CDR3 region has the DNA TGCGCCAGCAGCCCGCGGACAGGGCATCAGACTGAAGCTTTCTTT.

The rearrangement uses TRBV7-8 and TRBJ2-7; 7 nucleotides agree with TRBD2. Germline loops: CDR1 SGHVS, CDR2 FQNEAQ. The CDR3 extends over 14 amino acids. V shed 4 bases, J shed 7 bases, and the junction held 10 bases outside the gene matches. In DNA, the CDR3 is TGTGCCAGCAGCTCTCCTGGGCCCGGGGGGGAGCAGTACTTC. This sequence encodes CASSSPGPGGEQYF.

This chain joins TRBV5-5 and TRBJ2-2, with 7 nucleotides matching TRBD2. V lost 4 bases and J lost 3; bases outside the gene matches: 6. The CDR3 is made up of 15 amino acids. CDR1 is SGHKS, CDR2 YYEKEE, per germline (reference sequence). CDR3 region: CASSLGTTYTGELFF. CDR3 in DNA: TGTGCCAGCAGCCTCGGGACTACCTACACCGGGGAGCTGTTTTTT.

The CDR3 reads CASSSRLAETQYF. In DNA form, the CDR3 reads TGTGCCAGCAGCTCCCGACTAGCCGAGACCCAGTACTTC. The chain couples TRBV7-3 to TRBJ2-5; 7 nucleotides align to TRBD2. The CDR3 runs to 13 residues. Germline lookup yields CDR1 SGHTA and CDR2 FQGTGA. The junction had 4 bases not matched to a gene; V was cut back by 4 bases and J by 5 bases. Using reference TRBV7-3 and TRBJ2-5 for the parts outside the CDR3, the full variable domain is GAGVSQTPSNKVTEKGKYVELRCDPISGHTALYWYRQSLGQGPEFLIYFQGTGAADDSGLPNDRFFAVRPEGSVSTLKIQRTERGDSAVYLCASSSRLAETQYFGPGTRLLVL.

V usage is TRBV10-3 and J usage is TRBJ1-1, with TRBD1 matching over 7 bases. Per germline, CDR1 ENHRY and CDR2 SYGVKD. Trimming cost V 5 bases and J 4 bases; bases outside gene matches: 7. The CDR3 loop spans 14 amino acids. In DNA form, the CDR3 reads TGTGCCATCAGTATTAGACAGGGATCCACTGAAGCTTTCTTT. Translation gives CAISIRQGSTEAFF.

This chain connects TRBV3-1 (or the pseudogene TRBV3-2) to TRBJ1-2; tentatively, D is TRBD1 (5 bases). Germline CDR1 is LGHDT and CDR2 is YNNKEL (reference sequence). Deletions cut 0 bases from V and 6 bases from J, with 14 bases between. CDR3 length equals 15 residues. The CDR3: CASSQELGQGDGYTF. For the CDR3, the DNA is TGTGCCAGCAGCCAAGAACTCGGCCAGGGCGATGGCTACACCTTC.

The chain recombines TRBV7-2 with TRBJ2-7; 7 positions agree with TRBD1. The CDR3 has 14 residues. CDR1 is SGHTA and CDR2 is FQGNSA in the germline V gene. V gave up 4 bases and J gave up 2 bases; unmatched junction bases: 5. The CDR3, as DNA: TGTGCCAGCAGCTCCACAGGGGCCACCTACGAGCAGTACTTC. It translates to CASSSTGATYEQYF.

The V and J genes are TRBV11-2 and TRBJ1-2, with 9 bases matching TRBD1. J gave up 4 bases and V 5 bases, and 5 bases lay outside the gene matches. The CDR3 consists of 14 residues. The germline gives CDR1 SGHAT, CDR2 FQNNGV. CDR3 residues: CASSPGQGSYGYTF. In DNA form, the CDR3 reads TGTGCCAGCAGCCCGGGACAGGGATCCTATGGCTACACCTTC.

V is TRBV7-3 and J is TRBJ2-2, with TRBD2 identical over 8 bases. J lost 3 bases, V lost 3 bases, and 9 bases had no gene match. Germline-derived CDR1 and CDR2 are SGHTA and FQGTGA. The CDR3 runs 17 residues. The CDR3 DNA sequence: TGTGCCAGCAGCTTTCCTATGGGGACTAGAGACACCGGGGAGCTGTTTTTT. Amino acid sequence: CASSFPMGTRDTGELFF.

This clone was found a few times. This chain links TRBV18 with TRBJ1-5; weak D call: TRBD1 (5 bases). Germline lookup yields CDR1 KGHSH and CDR2 LQKENI. This CDR3 contains 15 residues. Deletions cut 5 bases from V and 0 bases from J, with 11 bases between. The CDR3 DNA sequence: TGTGCCAGCTCATCGACAGAACTTAGCAATCAGCCCCAGCATTTT. Translation gives CASSSTELSNQPQHF.

The sample holds a few counts of this clone. This chain connects TRBV28 to TRBJ2-2; TRBD2 matches at 8 bases. CDR1 MDHEN and CDR2 SYDVKM come from the germline V gene. V dropped 2 bases and J dropped 4; count of bases not matched to a gene: 6. This CDR3 has 16 residues. CDR3 nucleotide sequence: TGTGCCAGCAGTTTAAATTCGGGAGGGTCCACCGGGGAGCTGTTTTTT. This encodes CASSLNSGGSTGELFF.

This chain joins TRBV4-1 and TRBJ1-1, with a tentative D call TRBD1 (6 bases). Deletions cut 5 bases from V and 0 bases from J, with 13 bases between. Germline V gene lookup returns CDR1 MGHRA and CDR2 YSYEKL. CDR3 size: 15 residues. The CDR3 sequence: CASSFDRQVNTEAFF. CDR3 bases: TGCGCCAGCAGCTTCGATCGACAGGTGAACACTGAAGCTTTCTTT.

The chain employs TRBV25-1 and TRBJ1-3, with 7 bases matching TRBD1. Germline CDR1 MGHDK, CDR2 SYGVNS. After removal of 1 base from V and 0 bases from J, the junction contained 6 bases not matched to a gene. The CDR3 contains 17 residues. As DNA, the CDR3 is TGTGCCAGCAGTGAATTGCAGGGGGATAGCTCTGGAAACACCATATATTTT. It codes for CASSELQGDSSGNTIYF.